This TCR beta chain was recovered during a study of post-analysis software for immune sequencing data. About the study: Secondary progressive, relapsing-remitting and progressive-relapsing multiple sclerosis were among the included disease courses. Study-wide findings and caveats: Versus controls, multiple sclerosis patients showed significantly lower diversity (normalized Chao1). When patients were compared with controls, about 5 TRBV segments were more frequent, TRBV5-6, TRBV5-1 and TRBV20-1 among them. Same-batch samples co-clustered strongly by F measure.

The germline CDR1 and CDR2 sequences are MGHDK and SYGVNS. The CDR3 sequence is 12 residues long. Researchers reported that TCR beta cDNA libraries carried unique molecular identifiers. It was from approximately 0.91 to 9.4 million T cells that some 500,000 cDNA molecules came. TCRdb used MiXCR to reprocess the PCR reads, holding one entry per CDR3 protein. Of about 460,000 distinct CDR3 sequences in the sample, approximately 46% were seen once. On this clonotype: What it binds is not known.

This sequence was found in a girl aged 5 to 17 with multiple sclerosis. Source material: blood. The chain carries TRBV25-1 and TRBJ2-5; perhaps TRBD1 as D (6 bases). The last part of the DNA fits TRBJ2-7 better; the J call may be wrong. The CDR3 DNA follows: TGTGCCAGCGTCGGGACATCGTACGAGCAGTACTTC. This translates into CASVGTSYEQYF.